The next 16 T cell receptor beta chains were all read from a single sample in a study of blood T cell repertoires in COVID-19 (dated by TCRdb to about 2020). The library was produced with the immunoSEQ multiplex PCR assay. In TCRdb, the immuneACCESS table is reduced to in-frame sequences with V and J assigned. These tables do not hold every clone; where another copy was compared, an unresolved V gene accounts for under half, and the others remain unexplained. In all, the sample holds 390,000 or so clones, and more than 75% of those were seen once. The ten largest clones capture roughly 10% of the sample. The sequencing sample was made of peripheral blood. All receptors come from a woman in her 30s with COVID-19, enrolled during active disease.

The rearrangement uses TRBV4-3 and TRBJ2-2; D is unresolved. The V gene lost 0 bases and the J gene lost 0 bases, with 11 bases spanning the gap. The CDR3 has 17 amino acids. Germline lookup yields CDR1 LGHNA and CDR2 YSLEER. The CDR3 nucleotides are TGCGCCAGCAGCCAAGACTACGAGACACCGAACACCGGGGAGCTGTTTTTT. It yields the protein CASSQDYETPNTGELFF.

J is TRBJ1-2 and V is TRBV3-1 (or the pseudogene TRBV3-2); D is possibly TRBD1 (5 bases). There are 14 residues in the CDR3. Trimming left V 0 bases short and J 4 bases short, with 9 bases between. CDR1 LGHDT and CDR2 YNNKEL come from the germline V gene (reference sequence). This CDR3 is CASSQDATVYGYTF. CDR3 sequence (DNA): TGTGCCAGCAGCCAAGACGCGACAGTCTATGGCTACACCTTC.

This clone was seen a handful of times. This chain connects TRBV10-3 to TRBJ2-3; tentative D call: TRBD2 (6 bases). V was pared by 6 bases and J by 0 bases, with 10 bases between. The CDR3 is 14 amino acids. CDR1 ENHRY and CDR2 SYGVKD come from the germline V gene. In DNA, the CDR3 is TGTGCCATCAGCGGGACTTCTAGCACAGATACGCAGTATTTT. Its translation is CAISGTSSTDTQYF.

The gene calls are TRBV28 and TRBJ1-5; D may be TRBD1 (6 bases). Germline CDR1 reads MDHEN; CDR2 reads SYDVKM. This CDR3 has 15 residues. The V and J ends lost 6 bases and 4 bases respectively, with 16 bases between them. The CDR3 nucleotides read TGTGCCAGCAGCCTAGGACAGACCCTAAATCAGCCCCAGCATTTT. Translation: CASSLGQTLNQPQHF.

The gene calls are TRBV18 and TRBJ2-2, with D perhaps TRBD1 (5 bases). Trimming cost V 3 bases and J 3 bases, with 8 bases left between them. Germline lookup yields CDR1 KGHSH and CDR2 LQKENI. The CDR3 length is 14 residues. In nucleotides, the CDR3 is TGTGCCAGCTCACCCGACAGTTACACCGGGGAGCTGTTTTTT. Amino acid sequence: CASSPDSYTGELFF.

The chain is built from TRBV9 and TRBJ2-1, with 12 bases that match TRBD2. CDR3 length equals 20 residues. V shed 4 bases and J 0 bases; nucleotides not matched to a gene: 14. CDR1 and CDR2 (germline): SGDLS, YYNGEE. The CDR3 sequence is CASSPIGASGRASSYNEQFF. CDR3 nucleotides: TGTGCCAGCAGCCCAATAGGGGCTAGCGGGAGGGCCAGCTCCTACAATGAGCAGTTCTTC.

J is TRBJ2-7 and V is TRBV28; 8 nucleotides agree with TRBD1. This CDR3 is 15 amino acids long. Germline V gives CDR1 MDHEN, CDR2 SYDVKM. Losses at the gene ends were 5 bases for V and 4 bases for J; bases not matched to a gene: 10. The CDR3: CASSPGTGYLYEQYF. CDR3 sequence (DNA): TGTGCCAGCAGTCCTGGGACAGGTTATTTGTACGAGCAGTACTTC.

V usage is TRBV19 and J usage is TRBJ2-3; 8 bases are shared with TRBD2. This CDR3 is built from 16 residues. Trimming cost V 9 bases and J 0 bases; bases outside gene matches: 11. Germline loops: CDR1 LNHDA, CDR2 SQIVND (reference sequence). CDR3 amino acids: CASSGGAVPSTDTQYF. CDR3 in DNA: TGTGCCAGCAGCGGGGGAGCCGTCCCTAGCACAGATACGCAGTATTTT.

V gene TRBV2 combines with J gene TRBJ2-6, with D perhaps TRBD1 (7 bases). V gave up 4 bases and J gave up 0 bases, with 13 bases separating them. CDR1 and CDR2 from the germline V gene are SNHLY and FYNNEI. CDR3 length: 17 residues. The DNA of the CDR3 is TGTGCCAGCAGTGTTGGAGGGGGCTTCTCTGGGGCCAACGTCCTGACTTTC. Protein product: CASSVGGGFSGANVLTF.

This clone was counted once. V usage is TRBV7-2 and J usage is TRBJ2-7; TRBD1 aligns across 9 bases. The CDR3 has 15 amino acids. With 5 bases clipped from V and 4 bases from J, the junction kept 9 bases outside the gene matches. Per germline, CDR1 SGHTA and CDR2 FQGNSA. The chain's CDR3 is CASSSRDRVGYEQYF. In nucleotides, the CDR3 is TGTGCCAGCAGCAGCCGGGACAGGGTCGGGTACGAGCAGTACTTC.

Comments on this clone: The same CDR3 also results from other DNA sequences found in this sample. The chain is built from TRBV28 and TRBJ2-1; TRBD2 aligns across 10 bases. The germline V gene has CDR1 MDHEN and CDR2 SYDVKM. Trimming took 5 bases from V and 2 from J; bases not matched to a gene: 0. The CDR3 is 14 residues long. CDR3 bases: TGTGCCAGCAGTCTAGCGGGAGCCTACAATGAGCAGTTCTTC. It is translated as CASSLAGAYNEQFF.

This rearrangement joins TRBV7-3 to TRBJ2-5; 7 bases are shared with TRBD1. There are 14 residues in the CDR3. V lost 5 bases, J lost 2 bases, and 5 bases stayed unmatched. Germline values: CDR1 SGHTA, CDR2 FQGTGA. DNA for the CDR3: TGTGCCAGCAGCAAACGGACAGGACAAGAGACCCAGTACTTC. This translates into CASSKRTGQETQYF.

The rearrangement links TRBV7-3 to TRBJ2-3; D uncertain. This CDR3 has 14 amino acids. The V and J ends lost 0 bases and 0 bases respectively, with 4 bases between them. Germline values: CDR1 SGHTA, CDR2 FQGTGA. In DNA form, the CDR3 reads TGTGCCAGCAGCTTAACCGGGAGCACAGATACGCAGTATTTT. It codes for CASSLTGSTDTQYF.

The J gene is TRBJ2-3, the V gene TRBV2; 8 nucleotides align to TRBD1. Germline assignment: CDR1 SNHLY and CDR2 FYNNEI. The CDR3 loop spans 14 amino acids. Trimming cost V 7 bases and J 0 bases; bases outside gene matches: 3. CDR3: CASNRQGSTDTQYF. CDR3 bases: TGTGCCAGCAATCGACAGGGGAGCACAGATACGCAGTATTTT.

This clone was recorded only once. CDR3 sequence reads: CAWSRGLQETQYF. The CDR3 nucleotides are TGTGCCTGGAGCAGGGGGCTGCAAGAGACCCAGTACTTC. The chain joins TRBV30 to TRBJ2-5; 8 nucleotides align to TRBD1. V lost 3 bases and J lost 2; bases outside the gene matches: 2. The CDR3 length is 13 residues. Germline V lookup: CDR1 GTSNPN, CDR2 SVGIG (reference sequence).

A few counts support this clone. V and J are TRBV7-6 and TRBJ2-7; 13 bases agree with TRBD2. V shed 5 bases, J shed 6 bases, and the junction held 7 bases outside the gene matches. Germline V CDR1 and CDR2: SGHVS, FNYEAQ. There are 15 residues in the CDR3. CDR3 amino acids: CASSDRTSGSSEQYF. In DNA, the CDR3 is TGTGCCAGCAGCGACCGGACTAGCGGGAGTAGCGAGCAGTACTTC.